The source of this T cell receptor beta chain is a study of cytomegalovirus exposure and HLA in healthy donors. The study's findings and limits: Presence/absence analyses assumed roughly uniform sequencing depth across donors, which may not hold. One later analysis reportedly identified an Asian-associated ancestry cluster that showed fewer N-insertions than the approximately 700-donor mean. In an earlier analysis, most TCR beta V segments were productive about 87% or about 30% of the time. As a later analysis showed, several of the most significant clusters appeared to be linked to common viral pathogens.

This clone was picked up a small number of times. The antigen remains undetermined. With 60 Vbeta and 13 Jbeta primers, the PCR was carried out. Generated by immunoSEQ multiplex PCR, the TCRdb table keeps only in-frame clones and is missing some. The sample has 140,000 to 150,000 clones, over 8% seen once. CDR3 length: 14 amino acids. Germline lookup yields CDR1 GTSNPN and CDR2 SVGIG (reference sequence). The V and J ends lost 1 base and 5 bases respectively, with 14 bases between them. This sequence originates from a male donor in good health and CMV-seronegative. Specimen: PBMCs. The J gene is TRBJ1-2, the V gene TRBV30; possible D gene TRBD1, 5 bases. The CDR3 spells CAWSGGASNYGYTF. Here the CDR3 DNA reads TGTGCCTGGAGTGGTGGGGCCTCCAATTATGGCTACACCTTC.